The 6 T cell receptor beta chains reported below all come from one sample, sequenced in a study of radiation and T cells in renal cell carcinoma. Time point described: blood 4 weeks post-SBRT, at nephrectomy. The treatment was: 15 Gy SBRT to primary tumor, nephrectomy 4 weeks later. The assay was immunoSEQ multiplex PCR, and TCRdb's table has in-frame clones only and misses some. Among 40,000 to 45,000 clones, around four fifths were seen once, and the ten largest hold about 26%. Sequences were derived from blood, sampled from a patient whose treatment included radiotherapy and nephrectomy. The receptors come from a woman between 65 and 79 years old with renal cell carcinoma.

The CDR3 region has the DNA TGTGCCAGTAGTATCTTTGGTACTGGGGCCAACGTCCTGACTTTC. Its protein product is CASSIFGTGANVLTF. V usage is TRBV19 and J usage is TRBJ2-6; no firm D call. The V and J ends lost 3 bases and 2 bases respectively, with 8 bases between them. Germline CDR1 is LNHDA and CDR2 is SQIVND (reference sequence). The CDR3 spans 15 residues.

The chain has TRBV2 and TRBJ1-5; D gene unclear. The CDR3 consists of 13 residues. Trimming cost V 8 bases and J 0 bases, with 8 bases left between them. From germline, CDR1 is SNHLY and CDR2 FYNNEI. CDR3 coding DNA: TGTGCCAGCGGGCAGGATAGCAATCAGCCCCAGCATTTT. Translated: CASGQDSNQPQHF. The full variable domain, rest sourced from reference TRBV2 and TRBJ1-5, is EPEVTQTPSHQVTQMGQEVILRCVPISNHLYFYWYRQILGQKVEFLVSFYNNEISEKSEIFDDQFSVERPDGSNFTLKIRSTKLEDSAMYFCASGQDSNQPQHFGDGTRLSIL.

The chain employs TRBV19 and TRBJ1-2; D gene ambiguous. Trimming removed 0 bases from V and 1 base from J, with 6 bases in between. This CDR3 has 14 amino acids. Germline assignment: CDR1 LNHDA and CDR2 SQIVND (reference sequence). CDR3 loop: CASSIDKVNYGYTF. CDR3 DNA sequence: TGTGCCAGTAGTATAGATAAGGTTAACTATGGCTACACCTTC.

The chain uses TRBV15 and TRBJ2-2; 10 bases align to TRBD1. The CDR3 length is 14 residues. Trimming removed 4 bases from V and 9 bases from J; junction bases left unmatched: 5. Germline V gene lookup returns CDR1 LNHNV and CDR2 YYDKDF (reference sequence). CDR3 DNA: TGTGCCACCAGCACCCGGGACAGGGGCCGGGAGCTGTTTTTT. This codes for CATSTRDRGRELFF.

The gene calls are TRBV4-3 and TRBJ2-2, with no clear D. V shed 4 bases and J shed 7 bases, with 13 bases lying between them. The CDR3 runs 14 residues. Germline assignment: CDR1 LGHNA and CDR2 YSLEER. The CDR3 bases are TGCGCCAGCAGCCCCGAGAACCAGAACGGGGAGCTGTTTTTT. Translated: CASSPENQNGELFF.

The rearrangement uses TRBV5-1 and TRBJ2-4; 8 bases align to TRBD1. The CDR3 is 16 residues long. From germline, CDR1 is SGHRS and CDR2 YFSETQ. V dropped 3 bases and J dropped 1; count of bases not matched to a gene: 6. CDR3: CASSSTGESAKNIQYF. The CDR3 bases are TGCGCCAGCAGCTCGACAGGGGAATCGGCCAAAAACATTCAGTACTTC.